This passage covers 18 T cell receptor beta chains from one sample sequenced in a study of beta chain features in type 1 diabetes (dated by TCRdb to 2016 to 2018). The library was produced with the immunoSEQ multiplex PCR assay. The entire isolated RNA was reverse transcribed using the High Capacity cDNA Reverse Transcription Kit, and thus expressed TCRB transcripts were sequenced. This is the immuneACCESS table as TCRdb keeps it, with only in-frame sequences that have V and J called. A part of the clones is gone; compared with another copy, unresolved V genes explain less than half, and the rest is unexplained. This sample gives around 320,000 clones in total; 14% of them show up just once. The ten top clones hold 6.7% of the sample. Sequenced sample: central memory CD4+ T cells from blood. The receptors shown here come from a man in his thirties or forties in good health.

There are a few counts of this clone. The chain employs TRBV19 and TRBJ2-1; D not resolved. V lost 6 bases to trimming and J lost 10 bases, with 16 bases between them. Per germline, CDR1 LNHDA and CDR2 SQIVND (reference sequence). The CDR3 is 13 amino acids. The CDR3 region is CASSARFTEEQFF. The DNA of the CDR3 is TGTGCCAGTAGCGCTCGGTTTACGGAAGAGCAGTTCTTC.

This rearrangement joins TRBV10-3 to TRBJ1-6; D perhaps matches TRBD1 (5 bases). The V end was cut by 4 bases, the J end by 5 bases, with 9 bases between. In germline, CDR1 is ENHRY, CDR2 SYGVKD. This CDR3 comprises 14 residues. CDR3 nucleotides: TGTGCCATCAGTGCGCCGGGGGATAATTCACCCCTCCACTTT. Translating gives CAISAPGDNSPLHF.

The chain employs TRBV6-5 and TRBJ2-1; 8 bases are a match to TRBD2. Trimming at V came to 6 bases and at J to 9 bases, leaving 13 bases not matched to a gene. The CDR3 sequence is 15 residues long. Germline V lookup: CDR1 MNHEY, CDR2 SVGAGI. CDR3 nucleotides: TGTGCCAGCAGCGCTTACGGGACTAGTGTACCTGAGCAGTTCTTC. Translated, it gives CASSAYGTSVPEQFF.

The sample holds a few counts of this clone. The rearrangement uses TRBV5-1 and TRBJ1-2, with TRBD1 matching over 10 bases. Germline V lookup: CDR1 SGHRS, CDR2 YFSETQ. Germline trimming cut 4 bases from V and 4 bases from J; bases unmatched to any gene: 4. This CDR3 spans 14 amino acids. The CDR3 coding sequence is TGCGCCAGCAGCGAGGGGACAGGGGCCTATGGCTACACCTTC. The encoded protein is CASSEGTGAYGYTF.

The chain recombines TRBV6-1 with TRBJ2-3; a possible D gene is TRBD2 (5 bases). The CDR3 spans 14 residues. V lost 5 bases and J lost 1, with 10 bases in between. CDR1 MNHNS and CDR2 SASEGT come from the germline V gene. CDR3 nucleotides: TGTGCCAGCAGTTCCGCGGGCCGCACAGATACGCAGTATTTT. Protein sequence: CASSSAGRTDTQYF.

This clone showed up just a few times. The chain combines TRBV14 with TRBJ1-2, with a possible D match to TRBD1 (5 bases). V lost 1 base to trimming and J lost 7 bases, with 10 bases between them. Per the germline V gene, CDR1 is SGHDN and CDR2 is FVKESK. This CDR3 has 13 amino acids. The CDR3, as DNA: TGTGCCAGCAGCCAAGTAAGGGGAGGTGGCTACACCTTC. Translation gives CASSQVRGGGYTF.

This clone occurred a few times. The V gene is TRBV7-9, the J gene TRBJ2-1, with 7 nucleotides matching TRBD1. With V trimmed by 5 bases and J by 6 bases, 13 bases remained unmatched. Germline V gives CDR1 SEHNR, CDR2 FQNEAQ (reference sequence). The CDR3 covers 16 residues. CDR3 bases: TGTGCCAGCAGCCTGAGGGGACAAGCAGGGGGCAATGAGCAGTTCTTC. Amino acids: CASSLRGQAGGNEQFF.

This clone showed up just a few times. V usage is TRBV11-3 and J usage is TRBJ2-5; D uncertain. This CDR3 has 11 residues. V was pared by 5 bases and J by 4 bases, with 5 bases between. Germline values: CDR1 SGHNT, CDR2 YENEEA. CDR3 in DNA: TGTGCCAGCAGCACGTTAGAGACCCAGTACTTC. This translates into CASSTLETQYF.

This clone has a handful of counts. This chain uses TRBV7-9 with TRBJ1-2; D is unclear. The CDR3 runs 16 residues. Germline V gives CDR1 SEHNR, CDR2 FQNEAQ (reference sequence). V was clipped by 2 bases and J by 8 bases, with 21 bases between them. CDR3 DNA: TGTGCCAGCAGCTTATATAGCCGGGGAACTTGGAGAGGCTACACCTTC. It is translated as CASSLYSRGTWRGYTF.

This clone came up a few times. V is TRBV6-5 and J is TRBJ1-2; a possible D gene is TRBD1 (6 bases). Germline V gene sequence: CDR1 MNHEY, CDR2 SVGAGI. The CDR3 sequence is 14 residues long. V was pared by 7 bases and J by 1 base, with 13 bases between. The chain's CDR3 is CASTPRGDNYGYTF. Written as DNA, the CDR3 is TGTGCCAGCACCCCAAGGGGGGATAACTATGGCTACACCTTC.

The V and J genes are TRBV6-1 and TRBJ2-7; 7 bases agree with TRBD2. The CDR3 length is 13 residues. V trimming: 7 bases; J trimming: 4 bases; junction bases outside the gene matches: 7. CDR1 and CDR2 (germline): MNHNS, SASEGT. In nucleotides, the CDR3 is TGTGCCAGCAACCCCGGGGGGAGATACGAGCAGTACTTC. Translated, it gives CASNPGGRYEQYF.

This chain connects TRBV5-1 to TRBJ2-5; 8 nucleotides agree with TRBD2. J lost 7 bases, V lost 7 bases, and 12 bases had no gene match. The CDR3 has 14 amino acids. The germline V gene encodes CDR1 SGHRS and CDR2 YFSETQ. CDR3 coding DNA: TGCGCCAGCCGAACCAGCGGGAGTGTGGGGACCCAGTACTTC. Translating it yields CASRTSGSVGTQYF.

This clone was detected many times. The chain's CDR3 is CASSLGGTGNGYTF. The CDR3 DNA reads as TGTGCCAGCAGCTTAGGGGGGACAGGGAACGGCTACACCTTC. The chain uses TRBV7-2 and TRBJ1-2; 9 nucleotides match TRBD1. The V and J ends lost 1 base and 8 bases, in that order; junction bases with no gene match: 5. CDR3 size: 14 residues. CDR1 is SGHTA and CDR2 is FQGNSA in the germline V gene.

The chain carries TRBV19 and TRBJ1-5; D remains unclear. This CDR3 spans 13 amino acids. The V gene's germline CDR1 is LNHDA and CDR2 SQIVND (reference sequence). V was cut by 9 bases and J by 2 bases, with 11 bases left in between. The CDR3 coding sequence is TGTGCCAGCAGAAATGATGGCAATCAGCCCCAGCATTTT. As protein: CASRNDGNQPQHF.

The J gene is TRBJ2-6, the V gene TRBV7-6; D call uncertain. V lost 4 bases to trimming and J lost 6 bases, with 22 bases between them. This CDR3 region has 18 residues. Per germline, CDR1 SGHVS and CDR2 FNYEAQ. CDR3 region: CASSSRAGRLTEANVLTF. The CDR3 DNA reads TGTGCCAGCAGCTCTAGGGCAGGACGACTGACTGAGGCCAACGTCCTGACTTTC. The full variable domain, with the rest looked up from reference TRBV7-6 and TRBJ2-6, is GAGVSQSPRYKVTKRGQDVALRCDPISGHVSLYWYRQALGQGPEFLTYFNYEAQQDKSGLPNDRFSAERPEGSISTLTIQRTEQRDSAMYRCASSSRAGRLTEANVLTFGAGSRLTVL.

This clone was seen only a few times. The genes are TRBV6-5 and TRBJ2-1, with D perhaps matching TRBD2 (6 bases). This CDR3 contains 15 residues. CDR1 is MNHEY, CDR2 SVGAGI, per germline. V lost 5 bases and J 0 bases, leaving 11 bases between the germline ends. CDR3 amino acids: CASSKVGSSYNEQFF. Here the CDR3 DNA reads TGTGCCAGCAGTAAGGTCGGGAGCTCCTACAATGAGCAGTTCTTC.

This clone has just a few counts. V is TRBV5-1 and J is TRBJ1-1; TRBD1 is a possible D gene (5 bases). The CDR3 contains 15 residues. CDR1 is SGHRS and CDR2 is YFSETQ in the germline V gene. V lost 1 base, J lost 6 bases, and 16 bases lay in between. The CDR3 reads CASSLSGTFRAEAFF. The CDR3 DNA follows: TGCGCCAGCAGCTTGTCCGGGACGTTTAGAGCTGAAGCTTTCTTT.

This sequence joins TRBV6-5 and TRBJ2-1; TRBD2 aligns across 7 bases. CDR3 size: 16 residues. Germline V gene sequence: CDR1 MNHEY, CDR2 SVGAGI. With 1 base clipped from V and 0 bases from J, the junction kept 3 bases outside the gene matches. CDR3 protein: CASSYLGGSSYNEQFF. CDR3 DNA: TGTGCCAGCAGTTACTTGGGGGGGTCCTCCTACAATGAGCAGTTCTTC.